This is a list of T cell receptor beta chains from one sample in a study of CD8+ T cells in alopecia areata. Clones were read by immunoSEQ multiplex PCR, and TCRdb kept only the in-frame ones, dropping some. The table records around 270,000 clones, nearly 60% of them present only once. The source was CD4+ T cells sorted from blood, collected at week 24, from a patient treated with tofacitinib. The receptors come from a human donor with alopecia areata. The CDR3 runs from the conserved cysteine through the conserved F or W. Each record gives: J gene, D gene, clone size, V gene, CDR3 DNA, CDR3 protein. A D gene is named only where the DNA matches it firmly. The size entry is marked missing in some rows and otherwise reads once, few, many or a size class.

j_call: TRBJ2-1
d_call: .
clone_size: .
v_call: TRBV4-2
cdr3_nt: TGTGCCAGCAGCCAAGATGTCAGTGAGCAGTTCTTC
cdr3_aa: CASSQDVSEQFF

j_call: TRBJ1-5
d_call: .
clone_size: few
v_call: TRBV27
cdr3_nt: TGTGCCAGCGCCAGGGGTTTTAGCAATCAGCCCCAGCATTTT
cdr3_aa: CASARGFSNQPQHF

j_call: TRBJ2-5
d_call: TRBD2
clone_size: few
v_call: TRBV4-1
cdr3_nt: TGCGCCAGCAGCCGGCTAGGCGGGGGGCCATCAAACTTC
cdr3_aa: CASSRLGGGPSNF

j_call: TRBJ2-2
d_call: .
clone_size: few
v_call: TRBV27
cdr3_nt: TGTGCCAGCAGCCAAACCCCCACCGGGGAGCTGTTTTTT
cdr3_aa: CASSQTPTGELFF

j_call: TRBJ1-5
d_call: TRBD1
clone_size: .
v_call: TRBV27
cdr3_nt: TGTGCCAGCGGAGGGGGCAGAAGCAATCAGCCCCAGCATTTT
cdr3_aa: CASGGGRSNQPQHF

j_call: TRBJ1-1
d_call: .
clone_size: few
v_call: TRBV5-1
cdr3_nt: TGCGCCAGCAGCTTCGGGGATCGGCTAAGCGACACTGAAGCTTTCTTT
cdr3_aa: CASSFGDRLSDTEAFF

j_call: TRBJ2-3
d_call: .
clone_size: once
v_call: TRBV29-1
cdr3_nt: TGCAGCGTTGAAGATCGGAAGGGTAGCACAGATACGCAGTATTTT
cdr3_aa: CSVEDRKGSTDTQYF

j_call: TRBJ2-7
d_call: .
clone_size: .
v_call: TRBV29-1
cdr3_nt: TGCAGCGGGACGGTTGCCTACGAGCAGTACTTC
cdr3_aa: CSGTVAYEQYF

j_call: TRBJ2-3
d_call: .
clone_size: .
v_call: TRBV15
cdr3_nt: TGTGCCACCAGCAGGACGGACAGCACAGATACGCAGTATTTT
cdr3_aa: CATSRTDSTDTQYF

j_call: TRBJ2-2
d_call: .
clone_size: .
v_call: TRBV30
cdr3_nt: TGTGCCTGGAGGGGACAAGGGAACACCGGGGAGCTGTTTTTT
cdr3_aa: CAWRGQGNTGELFF

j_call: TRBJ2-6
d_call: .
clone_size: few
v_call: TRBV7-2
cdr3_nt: TGTGCCAGCAGCTTAAGCTCTGGGGCCAACGTCCTGACTTTC
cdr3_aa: CASSLSSGANVLTF

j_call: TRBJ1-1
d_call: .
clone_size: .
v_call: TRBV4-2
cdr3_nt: TGTGCCAGCAGCCGGTCGGCGGGGGCAAGCACTGAAGCTTTCTTT
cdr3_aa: CASSRSAGASTEAFF

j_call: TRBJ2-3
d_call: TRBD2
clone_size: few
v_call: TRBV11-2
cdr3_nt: TGTGCCAGCAGCAAGGTAGCGGGGGCCGCAGATACGCAGTATTTT
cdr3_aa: CASSKVAGAADTQYF

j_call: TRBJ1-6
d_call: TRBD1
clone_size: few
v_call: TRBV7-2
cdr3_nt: TGTGCCAGCAGCTTGATTCAGGGGGATTCACCCCTCCACTTT
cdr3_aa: CASSLIQGDSPLHF

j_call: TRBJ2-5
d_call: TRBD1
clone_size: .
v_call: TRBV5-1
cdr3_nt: TGCGCCAGCAGCTCGACAGGGCTGGGAAGAGAGACCCAGTACTTC
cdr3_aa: CASSSTGLGRETQYF

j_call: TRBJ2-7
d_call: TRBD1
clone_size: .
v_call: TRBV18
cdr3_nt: TGTGCCAGCACCGACAGGGGAACCTACGAGCAGTACTTC
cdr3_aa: CASTDRGTYEQYF

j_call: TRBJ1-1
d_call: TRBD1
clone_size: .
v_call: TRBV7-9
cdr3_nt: TGTGCCAGCAGCTCCAGGGGGGGTCGGACTGAAGCTTTCTTT
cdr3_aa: CASSSRGGRTEAFF

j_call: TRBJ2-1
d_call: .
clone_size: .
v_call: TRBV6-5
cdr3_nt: TGTGCCAGCAGCCGCATCCAGGGAGTGTTGCCGTTCTTC
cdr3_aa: CASSRIQGVLPFF

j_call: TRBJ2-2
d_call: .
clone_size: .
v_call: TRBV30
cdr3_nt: TGTGCCTGGAAGTGGGCAGGGTCGAACACCGGGGAGCTGTTTTTT
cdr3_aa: CAWKWAGSNTGELFF

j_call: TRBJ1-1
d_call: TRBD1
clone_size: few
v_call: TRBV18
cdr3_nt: TGTGCCAGCTCACCCACAGGGGGTTTGGACACTGAAGCTTTCTTT
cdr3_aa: CASSPTGGLDTEAFF

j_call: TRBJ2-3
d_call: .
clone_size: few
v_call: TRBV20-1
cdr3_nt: TGCAGTGCCATCCTCACAGATACGCAGTATTTT
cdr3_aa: CSAILTDTQYF

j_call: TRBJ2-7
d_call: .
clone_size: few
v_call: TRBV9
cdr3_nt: TGTGCCAGCAGTCCACCGTGGGGTGGCGAGCAGTACTTC
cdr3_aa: CASSPPWGGEQYF

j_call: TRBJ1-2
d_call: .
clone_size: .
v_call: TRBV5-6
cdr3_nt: TGTGCCAGCAGCAAGTCAAGGGGTAACTATGGCTACACCTTC
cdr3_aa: CASSKSRGNYGYTF

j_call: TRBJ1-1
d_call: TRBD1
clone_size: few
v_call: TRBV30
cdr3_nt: TGTGCCTGGAGTAGGCGGACAGGGGGGAACACTGAAGCTTTCTTT
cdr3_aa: CAWSRRTGGNTEAFF

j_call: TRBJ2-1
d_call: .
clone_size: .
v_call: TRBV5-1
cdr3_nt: TGCGCCAGCAACCCCGGGGCCAATGAGCAGTTCTTC
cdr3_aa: CASNPGANEQFF

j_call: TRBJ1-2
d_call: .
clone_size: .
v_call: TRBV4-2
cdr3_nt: TGTGCCAGCAGCCAAGATGGGTCCCTCCGGGATGGCTACACCTTC
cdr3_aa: CASSQDGSLRDGYTF

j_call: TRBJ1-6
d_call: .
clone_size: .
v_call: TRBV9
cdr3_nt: TGTGCCAGCAGAGCGACAGGCGATTCACCCCTCCACTTT
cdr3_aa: CASRATGDSPLHF

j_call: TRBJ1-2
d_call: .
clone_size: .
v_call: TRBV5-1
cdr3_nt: TGCGCCAGCAGCTTGGGAGGGGAGGCAAACTATGGCTACACCTTC
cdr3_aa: CASSLGGEANYGYTF

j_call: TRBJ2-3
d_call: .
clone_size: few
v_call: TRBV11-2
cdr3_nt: TGTGCCAGCAGCTTGCGTTCCCATGCGCAGTATTTT
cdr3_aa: CASSLRSHAQYF

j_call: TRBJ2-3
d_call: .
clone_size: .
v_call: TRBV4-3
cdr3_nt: TGCGCCAGCAGTCACTTCGGTGGCCGGTCCTACACAGATACGCAGTATTTT
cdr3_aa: CASSHFGGRSYTDTQYF

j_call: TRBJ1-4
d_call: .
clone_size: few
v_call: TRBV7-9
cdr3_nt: TGTGCCAGCAGCTCCGTCGGGGGTAATGAAAAACTGTTTTTT
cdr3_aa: CASSSVGGNEKLFF

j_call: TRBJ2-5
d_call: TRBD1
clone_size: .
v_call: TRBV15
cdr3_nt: TGTGCCACGGGGACAGGCCAAGAGACCCAGTACTTC
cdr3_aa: CATGTGQETQYF

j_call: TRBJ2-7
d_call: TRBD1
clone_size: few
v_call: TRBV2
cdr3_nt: TGTGCCAGCAGTGAATCACGATGGACAGGGCCCTACGAGCAGTACTTC
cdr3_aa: CASSESRWTGPYEQYF

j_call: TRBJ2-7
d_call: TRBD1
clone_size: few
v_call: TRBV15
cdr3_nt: TGTGCCACCAGCAGAGATTCCCCCGGGACAGGGGGCGAGCAGTACTTC
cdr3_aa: CATSRDSPGTGGEQYF

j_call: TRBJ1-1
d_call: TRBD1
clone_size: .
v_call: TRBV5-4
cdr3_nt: TGTGCCAGCAGCCGGGACAGCGTGAACACTGAAGCTTTCTTT
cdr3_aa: CASSRDSVNTEAFF

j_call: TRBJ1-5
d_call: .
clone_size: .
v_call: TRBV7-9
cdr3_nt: TGTGCCAGCAGCTTAGGAGGGGACCATCAGCCCCAGCATTTT
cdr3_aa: CASSLGGDHQPQHF

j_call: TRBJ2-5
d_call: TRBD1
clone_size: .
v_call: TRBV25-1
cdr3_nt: TGTGCCAGCAGTGATACACCGGGACAGGGAGAAGAGACCCAGTACTTC
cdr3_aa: CASSDTPGQGEETQYF

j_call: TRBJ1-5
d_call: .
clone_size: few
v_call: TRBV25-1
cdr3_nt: TGTGCCAGCAGTGAGGCGGGGGGCGGTCAGCCCCAGCATTTT
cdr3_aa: CASSEAGGGQPQHF

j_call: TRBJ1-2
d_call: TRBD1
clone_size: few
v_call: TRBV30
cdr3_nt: TGTGCCTGGAGTGGTGGACAGGGCCACTATGGCTACACCTTC
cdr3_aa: CAWSGGQGHYGYTF

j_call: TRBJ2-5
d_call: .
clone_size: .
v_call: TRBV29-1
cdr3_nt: TGCAGCGTTGAGGGAACTGGAACGGGGACCCAGTACTTC
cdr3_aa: CSVEGTGTGTQYF

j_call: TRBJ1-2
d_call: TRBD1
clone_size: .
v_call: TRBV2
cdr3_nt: TGTGCCAGCAGTGAAGGGACAGGGAATGGCTACACCTTC
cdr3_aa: CASSEGTGNGYTF

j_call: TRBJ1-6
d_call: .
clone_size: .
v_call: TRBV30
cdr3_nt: TGTGCCTGGAGTACCTCCGGGGGGCGGAATTCACCCCTCCACTTT
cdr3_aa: CAWSTSGGRNSPLHF

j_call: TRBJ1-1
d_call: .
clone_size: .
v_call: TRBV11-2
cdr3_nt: TGTGCCAGCAGCATGGGCCCCTTTGAAGCTTTCTTT
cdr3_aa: CASSMGPFEAFF

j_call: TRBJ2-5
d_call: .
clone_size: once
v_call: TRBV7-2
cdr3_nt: TGTGCCAGCAGCTTCGGGGTCCAAGAGACCCAGTACTTC
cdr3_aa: CASSFGVQETQYF

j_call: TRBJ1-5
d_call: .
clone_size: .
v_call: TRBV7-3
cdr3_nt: TGTGCCAGCAGCTTAACCGAGCCTGGCAATCAGCCCCAGCATTTT
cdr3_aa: CASSLTEPGNQPQHF

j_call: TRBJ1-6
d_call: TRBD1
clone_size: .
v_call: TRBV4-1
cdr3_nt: TGCGCCAGCAGCCACCGGGACAGGGTACCTAATTCACCCCTCCACTTT
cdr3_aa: CASSHRDRVPNSPLHF